The rows below give T cell receptor beta chains drawn from one sample of a study of blood T cell repertoires in COVID-19. Clones were read by immunoSEQ multiplex PCR, and TCRdb kept only the in-frame ones, dropping some. The repertoire has around 80,000 clones, roughly 80% of them found once; the top ten carry less than 15%. Sequences were obtained from peripheral blood. The receptors originated from a human donor in a cohort sampled during active COVID-19. Each CDR3 is given with its conserved first and last residue. A D gene is named only where the DNA matches it firmly. Size is stated for part of the rows, as once, few or many counts, or as a class when the clone is expanded.

clone size | J gene | V gene | D gene | CDR3 protein | CDR3 DNA
NA | TRBJ2-1 | TRBV19 | NA | CASSMMSLGYNEQFF | TGTGCCAGTAGTATGATGTCCCTAGGATACAATGAGCAGTTCTTC
NA | TRBJ1-2 | TRBV4-1 | TRBD1 | CASSSIPGQGWGGYTF | TGCGCCAGCAGCTCTATACCGGGACAGGGGTGGGGCGGCTACACCTTC
NA | TRBJ2-3 | TRBV5-4 | NA | CASSSRAGASDTQYF | TGTGCCAGCAGCAGTCGCGCGGGGGCTTCAGATACGCAGTATTTT
NA | TRBJ1-1 | TRBV21-1 | NA | CASSTEGGPSTEAFF | TGTGCCAGCAGCACAGAGGGGGGGCCAAGCACTGAAGCTTTCTTT
NA | TRBJ2-3 | TRBV11-3 | NA | CASSFGGVTDTQYF | TGTGCCAGCAGCTTCGGCGGGGTCACAGATACGCAGTATTTT
NA | TRBJ1-1 | TRBV5-4 | TRBD1 | CASSPDRGTEAFF | TGTGCCAGCAGCCCCGACAGGGGTACTGAAGCTTTCTTT
few | TRBJ2-1 | TRBV9 | TRBD2 | CASSEGLANNEQFF | TGTGCCAGCAGCGAGGGACTAGCGAACAATGAGCAGTTCTTC
NA | TRBJ1-5 | TRBV27 | TRBD1 | CASSSSGTGLQPQHF | TGTGCCAGCAGTTCATCCGGGACAGGGCTTCAGCCCCAGCATTTT
NA | TRBJ1-2 | TRBV4-2 | NA | CASSLQGTLNYGYTF | TGTGCCAGCAGCCTACAGGGCACACTAAACTATGGCTACACCTTC
once | TRBJ2-7 | TRBV11-2 | NA | CASSLSRGEQYF | TGTGCCAGCAGCTTAAGCAGGGGCGAGCAGTACTTC
NA | TRBJ2-1 | TRBV10-2 | TRBD2 | CASSDLRGGRNEQFF | TGCGCCAGCAGTGATCTGCGGGGGGGCCGCAATGAGCAGTTCTTC
NA | TRBJ2-7 | TRBV5-1 | NA | CASSLEGGDSYEQYF | TGCGCCAGCAGCTTGGAAGGGGGTGACTCCTACGAGCAGTACTTC
medium-sized | TRBJ1-5 | TRBV6-5 | NA | CASSYSRGSNQPQHF | TGTGCCAGCAGTTATAGCAGGGGAAGCAATCAGCCCCAGCATTTT
NA | TRBJ1-2 | TRBV3-1/TRBV3-2 | TRBD1 | CASSQGQGYNGYTF | TGTGCCAGCAGCCAAGGACAGGGGTATAATGGCTACACCTTC
NA | TRBJ1-1 | TRBV10-1 | NA | CASSLGGWTEAFF | TGCGCCAGCAGCCTCGGTGGTTGGACTGAAGCTTTCTTT
NA | TRBJ1-1 | TRBV5-6 | NA | CASSLRGNTEAFF | TGTGCCAGCAGCTTGCGCGGGAACACTGAAGCTTTCTTT
once | TRBJ1-5 | TRBV27 | NA | CASSLRQYNQPQHF | TGTGCCAGCTCCCTAAGACAGTATAATCAGCCCCAGCATTTT
NA | TRBJ1-2 | TRBV10-3 | TRBD1 | CAISVGQGAYGYTF | TGTGCCATCAGTGTCGGACAGGGGGCCTATGGCTACACCTTC
NA | TRBJ2-3 | TRBV7-9 | NA | CASSLGVGSNPQYF | TGTGCCAGCAGCTTAGGTGTAGGGAGCAACCCGCAGTATTTT
few | TRBJ1-2 | TRBV9 | TRBD1 | CASSESTGNDPFYGYTF | TGTGCCAGCAGCGAGTCGACAGGGAATGACCCATTCTATGGCTACACCTTC
NA | TRBJ1-1 | TRBV7-2 | NA | CASSLGPWTVNTEAFF | TGTGCCAGCAGCTTGGGGCCCTGGACAGTGAACACTGAAGCTTTCTTT
NA | TRBJ2-3 | TRBV20-1 | NA | CSASRGGATDTQYF | TGCAGTGCTAGTAGGGGGGGGGCCACAGATACGCAGTATTTT
NA | TRBJ2-2 | TRBV2 | NA | CASSSTTSPRTGELFF | TGTGCCAGCAGTTCCACCACTAGCCCGAGGACCGGGGAGCTGTTTTTT
NA | TRBJ1-1 | TRBV7-3 | NA | CASSPREANTEAFF | TGTGCCAGCAGCCCACGGGAAGCCAACACTGAAGCTTTCTTT
NA | TRBJ1-4 | TRBV27 | NA | CASSSRGFNEKLFF | TGTGCCAGCAGCTCTCGGGGATTTAATGAAAAACTGTTTTTT
NA | TRBJ1-5 | TRBV5-5 | NA | CASSLAPGGNNQPQHF | TGTGCCAGCAGCTTGGCCCCGGGGGGGAACAATCAGCCCCAGCATTTT
NA | TRBJ2-7 | TRBV5-5 | TRBD2 | CASSLNPSGGGYEQYF | TGTGCCAGCAGCTTGAACCCCAGCGGGGGGGGCTACGAGCAGTACTTC
NA | TRBJ2-3 | TRBV5-1 | TRBD1 | CASSPGQPNSDTQYF | TGCGCCAGCAGCCCGGGACAGCCGAATTCAGATACGCAGTATTTT
NA | TRBJ2-5 | TRBV7-2 | TRBD2 | CASSLVRGGGAETQYF | TGTGCCAGCAGCTTAGTTCGGGGCGGGGGTGCAGAGACCCAGTACTTC
once | TRBJ1-2 | TRBV5-1 | TRBD1 | CASSLNAGTGYGYTF | TGCGCCAGCAGCCTAAACGCCGGGACAGGATATGGCTACACCTTC